These T cell receptor beta chains were read from a single sample in a study of blood T cell repertoires in COVID-19. The data were produced by immunoSEQ multiplex PCR, yet TCRdb's version contains in-frame clones alone and is incomplete. The sample carries about 270,000 clones, approximately 85% recorded once. Sample: peripheral blood. The source is a human donor in a cohort sampled during active COVID-19. The CDR3 runs from the conserved cysteine through the conserved F or W. The order of the fields is clone size, D gene, V gene, J gene, CDR3 protein, CDR3 DNA. The D gene is left open where the match is weak. Clone size is shown for a subset of rows, as once, few, many or a class of expanded clone.

size: .
D: .
V: TRBV3-1/TRBV3-2
J: TRBJ2-7
CDR3: CASSQDSRGYEQYF
DNA: TGTGCCAGCAGCCAAGATTCTAGGGGCTACGAGCAGTACTTC

size: .
D: TRBD2
V: TRBV27
J: TRBJ2-1
CDR3: CASRVSGTSYNEQFF
DNA: TGTGCCAGCAGGGTTAGCGGGACGTCCTACAATGAGCAGTTCTTC

size: .
D: TRBD1
V: TRBV7-9
J: TRBJ2-7
CDR3: CASSRDRGYEQYF
DNA: TGTGCCAGCAGCCGGGACAGGGGTTACGAGCAGTACTTC

size: .
D: TRBD2
V: TRBV28
J: TRBJ2-7
CDR3: CASSLITSGDPYEQYF
DNA: TGTGCCAGCAGTCTAATAACTAGCGGGGACCCCTACGAGCAGTACTTC

size: .
D: TRBD1
V: TRBV19
J: TRBJ1-5
CDR3: CASSTTGSTGRQPQHF
DNA: TGTGCCAGTAGTACCACCGGGTCGACAGGGAGGCAGCCCCAGCATTTT

size: few
D: .
V: TRBV2
J: TRBJ1-3
CDR3: CASSGAGAIGNTIYF
DNA: TGTGCCAGCAGTGGGGCGGGGGCTATTGGAAACACCATATATTTT

size: .
D: TRBD2
V: TRBV7-9
J: TRBJ2-2
CDR3: CASSLRTSGANTGELFF
DNA: TGTGCCAGCAGCTTAAGGACTAGCGGAGCGAACACCGGGGAGCTGTTTTTT

size: .
D: TRBD1
V: TRBV7-8
J: TRBJ1-2
CDR3: CASSLNRDRGRQGYTF
DNA: TGTGCCAGCAGCTTAAACCGGGACAGGGGGCGACAGGGCTACACCTTC

size: .
D: .
V: TRBV5-1
J: TRBJ2-5
CDR3: CASSQSIGAGEETQYF
DNA: TGCGCCAGCAGTCAAAGCATAGGGGCAGGGGAAGAGACCCAGTACTTC

size: .
D: TRBD2
V: TRBV19
J: TRBJ2-1
CDR3: CASRGAGGLGVDNEQFF
DNA: TGTGCCAGTCGAGGCGCGGGAGGGCTTGGCGTGGACAATGAGCAGTTCTTC

size: once
D: TRBD2
V: TRBV7-9
J: TRBJ2-1
CDR3: CASSFPRASGRNEQFF
DNA: TGTGCCAGCAGCTTTCCCCGGGCTAGCGGGAGGAATGAGCAGTTCTTC

size: .
D: .
V: TRBV27
J: TRBJ1-4
CDR3: CASSLKGTVGTDFEKLFF
DNA: TGTGCCAGCAGTTTAAAGGGGACTGTAGGGACGGACTTTGAAAAACTGTTTTTT

size: .
D: TRBD1
V: TRBV28
J: TRBJ1-5
CDR3: CASFRTGGGQPQHF
DNA: TGTGCCAGCTTCCGGACAGGGGGCGGACAGCCCCAGCATTTT

size: .
D: .
V: TRBV24-1
J: TRBJ2-5
CDR3: CATSDLTRNQETQYF
DNA: TGTGCCACCAGTGATTTAACCAGAAACCAAGAGACCCAGTACTTC

size: .
D: TRBD1
V: TRBV7-9
J: TRBJ2-7
CDR3: CASSLLGGQGGEQYF
DNA: TGTGCCAGCAGCCTCCTGGGGGGACAGGGTGGTGAGCAGTACTTC

size: .
D: .
V: TRBV6-1
J: TRBJ2-1
CDR3: CASSERSRGSYNEQFF
DNA: TGTGCCAGCAGTGAGAGGTCTCGAGGCTCCTACAATGAGCAGTTCTTC

size: .
D: .
V: TRBV19
J: TRBJ2-3
CDR3: CASSYTGYTDTQYF
DNA: TGTGCCAGTAGTTACACAGGGTACACAGATACGCAGTATTTT

size: once
D: TRBD1
V: TRBV5-1
J: TRBJ1-5
CDR3: CASSAGGGSNQPQHF
DNA: TGCGCCAGCAGCGCAGGGGGTGGTAGCAATCAGCCCCAGCATTTT